The rows below give T cell receptor beta chains drawn from one sample of a study of regulatory T cells in long-lasting Graves disease. TCRdb called the multiplex PCR reads again in MiXCR, with one record for every CDR3 protein. The sample yields 700,000 or so distinct CDR3 sequences, 25% to 30% seen once. Sequencing was performed on peripheral blood mononuclear cells (PBMCs), taken when the disease was refractory, from a patient treated with antithyroid drugs. These receptors were collected from a female donor with Graves disease. CDR3s include the opening cysteine and the closing phenylalanine or tryptophan. The D gene is left open where the match is weak. Size is stated for part of the rows, as once, few or many counts, or as a class when the clone is expanded.

j_call	v_call	clone_size	d_call	cdr3_nt	cdr3_aa
TRBJ2-6	TRBV6-2/TRBV6-3	few	.	TGTGCCAGCAGTTTGACAGTCTCTGGGGCCAACGTCCTGACTTTC	CASSLTVSGANVLTF
TRBJ2-7	TRBV20-1	many	TRBD1	TGCAGTGCTAGAGGGGACAGTTCCTACGAGCAGTACTTC	CSARGDSSYEQYF
TRBJ2-7	TRBV20-1	few	TRBD2	TGCAGTGCTAGAGATCCACTAGCGGGAGGGCCTTGGGAGCAGTACTTC	CSARDPLAGGPWEQYF
TRBJ2-1	TRBV5-1	.	TRBD2	TGCGCCAGCAGCTTGACTAGCGGGAGCTCCTACAATGAGCAGTTCTTC	CASSLTSGSSYNEQFF
TRBJ1-2	TRBV2	few	.	TGTGCCAGCAGGCTAACAGATTCTTATGGCTACACCTTC	CASRLTDSYGYTF
TRBJ1-6	TRBV27	.	.	TGTGCCAGCAATTACGATAATAATTCACCCCTCCACTTT	CASNYDNNSPLHF
TRBJ1-1	TRBV19	.	.	TGTGCCGGTAGTATCCACAGCTACACTGAAGCTTTCTTT	CAGSIHSYTEAFF
TRBJ2-6	TRBV6-2/TRBV6-3	.	.	TGTGCCAGCAGTTACTCGAACAGTGGGGCCAACGTCCTGACTTTC	CASSYSNSGANVLTF
TRBJ1-1	TRBV6-1	.	.	TGTGCCAGCATTCCCCCGGGGGGAAATACTGAAGCTTTCTTT	CASIPPGGNTEAFF
TRBJ1-1	TRBV20-1	few	.	TGCAGTGCTAGCACAGGCCCCCCAGAAGCTTTCTTT	CSASTGPPEAFF
TRBJ2-7	TRBV12-3/TRBV12-4	.	.	TGTGCCAGCACCCCCGGACTCTCGAGGGACTTCGAGCAGTACTTC	CASTPGLSRDFEQYF
TRBJ1-3	TRBV6-1	few	.	TGTGCCAGCAGTGAAGTTAGGGTTGCCTCTGGAAACACCATATATTTT	CASSEVRVASGNTIYF
TRBJ1-3	TRBV12-3/TRBV12-4	few	TRBD1	TGTGCCAGCAGAGGACAGGGGGCATGGGGAAACACCATATATTTT	CASRGQGAWGNTIYF
TRBJ1-2	TRBV3-1	.	.	TGTGCCAGCAGCCGCACTGCCGGGACAAAAGATGGCTACACCTTC	CASSRTAGTKDGYTF
TRBJ2-2	TRBV6-1	few	.	TGTGCCAGCAGTGAAAAAAACCTCGGCGGGATCGGCACCGGGGAGCTGTTTTTT	CASSEKNLGGIGTGELFF
TRBJ2-7	TRBV11-2	many	.	TGTGCCAGCAGCTTAGCTACGGTTACGTACGAGCAGTACTTC	CASSLATVTYEQYF
TRBJ2-7	TRBV3-1	.	.	TGTGCCAGCAGCCGGAAAAGCTTAGTCTACGAGCAGTACTTC	CASSRKSLVYEQYF
TRBJ1-5	TRBV15	once	.	TGTGCCACCAGCAGAGAGGGGAATAGCAATCAGCCCCAGCATTTT	CATSREGNSNQPQHF
TRBJ2-5	TRBV29-1	.	TRBD2	TGCAGCGTTGATCTTGGCGGGAGAGCCCAAGAGACCCAGTACTTC	CSVDLGGRAQETQYF
TRBJ1-2	TRBV7-6	.	.	TGTGCCAGCAGCTTAGCGGGGACAAGGGCTAACTATGGCTACACCTTC	CASSLAGTRANYGYTF
TRBJ1-1	TRBV7-2	many	.	TGTGCCAGCAGCTTCCTTCGCTTGAACACTGAAGCTTTCTTT	CASSFLRLNTEAFF
TRBJ1-1	TRBV4-1	.	.	TGCGCCAGCAGCCAAGTAATTGGGAGGGAGGACACTGAAGCTTTCTTT	CASSQVIGREDTEAFF
TRBJ1-6	TRBV12-3/TRBV12-4	once	.	TGTGCCAGCACCCTCGACAGATATAATTCACCCCTCCACTTT	CASTLDRYNSPLHF